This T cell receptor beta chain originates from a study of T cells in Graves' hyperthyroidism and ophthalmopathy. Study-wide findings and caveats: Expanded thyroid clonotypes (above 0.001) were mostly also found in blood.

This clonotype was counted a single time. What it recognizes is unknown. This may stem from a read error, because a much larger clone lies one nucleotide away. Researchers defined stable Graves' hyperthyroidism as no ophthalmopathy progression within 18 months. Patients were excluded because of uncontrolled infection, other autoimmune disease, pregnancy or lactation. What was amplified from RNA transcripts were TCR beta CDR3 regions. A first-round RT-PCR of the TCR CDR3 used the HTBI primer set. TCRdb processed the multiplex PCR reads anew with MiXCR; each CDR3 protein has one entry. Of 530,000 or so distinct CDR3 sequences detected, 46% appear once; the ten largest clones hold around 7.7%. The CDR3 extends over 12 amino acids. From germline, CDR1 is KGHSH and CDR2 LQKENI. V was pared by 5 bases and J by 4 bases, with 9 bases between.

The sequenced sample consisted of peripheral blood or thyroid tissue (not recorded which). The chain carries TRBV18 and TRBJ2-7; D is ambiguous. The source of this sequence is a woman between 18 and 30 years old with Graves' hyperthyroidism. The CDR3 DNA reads TGTGCCAGCTCAAAACCTAGTTACGAGCAGTACTTC. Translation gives CASSKPSYEQYF.